The 27 T cell receptor beta chains below were found in one sample sequenced in a study of blood T cell repertoires in COVID-19. The assay was immunoSEQ multiplex PCR, and TCRdb's table has in-frame clones only and misses some. Altogether about 220,000 clones are present, 87% being singletons, with the ten largest covering roughly 2%. Sample: peripheral blood. The receptors originated from a middle-aged man with active or convalescent COVID-19.

The rearrangement links TRBV19 to TRBJ1-5, with D hard to call. V lost 5 bases and J 6 bases, leaving 11 bases between the germline ends. CDR1 and CDR2 (germline): LNHDA, SQIVND (reference sequence). The length of the CDR3 is 13 residues. The DNA of the CDR3 is TGTGCCAGTAGTTTAGCGATCGGTCAGCCCCAGCATTTT. Its translation: CASSLAIGQPQHF. The variable domain in full, completed from reference TRBV19 and TRBJ1-5, reads DGGITQSPKYLFRKEGQNVTLSCEQNLNHDAMYWYRQDPGQGLRLIYYSQIVNDFQKGDIAEGYSVSREKKESFPLTVTSAQKNPTAFYLCASSLAIGQPQHFGDGTRLSIL.

The chain is built from TRBV6-5 and TRBJ1-1; 8 positions agree with TRBD1. The V segment lost 6 bases and the J segment 3 bases; nucleotides outside the gene matches: 9. Germline CDR1 reads MNHEY; CDR2 reads SVGAGI. This CDR3 region has 15 residues. CDR3 sequence reads: CASSHGQGQDTEAFF. CDR3 coding DNA: TGTGCCAGCAGCCACGGACAGGGACAGGACACTGAAGCTTTCTTT.

The CDR3 bases are TGTGCCAGCAGTTCCCTTCTGCGAGGTAGCGGGAGGGGCACAGATACGCAGTATTTT. Its protein product is CASSSLLRGSGRGTDTQYF. This chain uses TRBV27 with TRBJ2-3; 11 bases match TRBD2. The ends lost 4 bases at V and 1 base at J; junction bases unmatched: 13. Germline CDR1 and CDR2: MNHEY and SMNVEV (reference sequence). The CDR3 spans 19 residues.

This chain links TRBV27 with TRBJ2-5; D gene unclear. V lost 4 bases and J lost 0, with 9 bases in between. This CDR3 is 14 amino acids long. The germline V gene has CDR1 MNHEY and CDR2 SMNVEV (reference sequence). CDR3 bases: TGTGCCAGCAGTTCGACAATTAACCAAGAGACCCAGTACTTC. It encodes CASSSTINQETQYF.

V usage is TRBV19 and J usage is TRBJ1-1; D gene unclear. The CDR3 runs to 13 residues. Germline V CDR1 and CDR2: LNHDA, SQIVND (reference sequence). V dropped 3 bases and J dropped 4 bases, with 9 bases sitting between them. The CDR3, as DNA: TGTGCCAGTAGTATCCAACTCGTCACTGAAGCTTTCTTT. It specifies CASSIQLVTEAFF.

This clone has a single count. The J gene is TRBJ2-7, the V gene TRBV5-4; weak D call: TRBD2 (5 bases). The germline V gene encodes CDR1 SGHNT and CDR2 YYREEE (reference sequence). The V end lost 7 bases, the J end lost 4 bases, and 15 bases lay between the germline ends. This CDR3 region has 13 residues. This CDR3 is CASRDRNSYEQYF. CDR3 bases: TGTGCCAGCCGGGATCGCAATTCGTACGAGCAGTACTTC.

The CDR3, as DNA: TGTGCCAGCAGTGACCAGACAGGGTGGGCCTACGAGCAGTACTTC. It translates to CASSDQTGWAYEQYF. The V gene is TRBV6-1, the J gene TRBJ2-7; 7 bases are a match to TRBD1. This CDR3 has 15 residues. The J segment lost 2 bases and the V segment lost 3 bases, leaving 7 bases of the junction unmatched. Germline V lookup: CDR1 MNHNS, CDR2 SASEGT.

The V gene is TRBV4-1, the J gene TRBJ1-5; 10 bases match TRBD1. V was clipped by 1 base and J by 2 bases; unmatched bases: 5. This CDR3 comprises 17 residues. Germline CDR1 and CDR2: MGHRA and YSYEKL. CDR3 region: CASSQGGQGIGNQPQHF. The CDR3 DNA sequence: TGCGCCAGCAGCCAAGGGGGACAGGGGATAGGCAATCAGCCCCAGCATTTT.

The rearrangement joins TRBV5-4 to TRBJ2-5, with 9 positions matching TRBD1. CDR3 size: 15 residues. Germline-derived CDR1 and CDR2 are SGHNT and YYREEE (reference sequence). Unmatched junction bases numbered 6, after V lost 1 base and J lost 5 bases. This CDR3 is CASSLWNRGLETQYF. Here the CDR3 DNA reads TGTGCCAGCAGCTTGTGGAACAGGGGGCTCGAGACCCAGTACTTC.

The genes are TRBV3-1 (or the pseudogene TRBV3-2) and TRBJ1-1; D perhaps matches TRBD1 (5 bases). The CDR3 sequence is 13 residues long. V was trimmed by 3 bases and J by 6 bases, leaving 11 bases between them. The germline V gene encodes CDR1 LGHDT and CDR2 YNNKEL (reference sequence). Here the CDR3 DNA reads TGTGCCAGCAGCCAGAACAGGATCCCTGAAGCTTTCTTT. This sequence encodes CASSQNRIPEAFF.

The gene calls are TRBV6-2 or TRBV6-3 and TRBJ2-1, with a tentative D call TRBD2 (6 bases). CDR3 size: 12 residues. The ends were cut back, 4 bases at V and 8 bases at J, with 9 bases in the middle. Per the germline V gene, CDR1 is MNHEY and CDR2 is SVGEGT. CDR3 in DNA: TGTGCCAGCAGTTTAGCGGCCTATGAGCAGTTCTTC. It codes for CASSLAAYEQFF.

The chain couples TRBV6-5 to TRBJ1-2; possibly TRBD1 for D (5 bases). The germline CDR1 and CDR2 sequences are MNHEY and SVGAGI. Trimming stripped 5 bases from V and 8 bases from J, with 12 bases between. The CDR3 runs 12 residues. CDR3 residues: CASSTGGRGYTF. CDR3 in DNA: TGTGCCAGCAGTACGGGGGGGAGAGGCTACACCTTC.

The J gene is TRBJ1-1, the V gene TRBV4-1, with 9 bases lining up with TRBD1. Trimming at V came to 2 bases and at J to 2 bases, leaving 3 bases not matched to a gene. Germline CDR1 reads MGHRA; CDR2 reads YSYEKL. The CDR3 totals 15 residues. The DNA of the CDR3 is TGCGCCAGCAGCCAACCGGGACAGGGTAACACTGAAGCTTTCTTT. It specifies CASSQPGQGNTEAFF.

The chain joins TRBV13 to TRBJ2-1; 8 nucleotides align to TRBD2. CDR3 size: 16 residues. Germline V gene lookup returns CDR1 PRHDT and CDR2 FYEKMQ (reference sequence). V was clipped by 5 bases and J by 5 bases; unmatched bases: 11. This chain's CDR3 is CASSPASGRGNNEQFF. In DNA, the CDR3 is TGTGCCAGCAGCCCGGCTTCCGGGAGGGGAAACAATGAGCAGTTCTTC.

V and J are TRBV7-9 and TRBJ1-1; tentative D call: TRBD1 (6 bases). There are 14 residues in the CDR3. The germline V gene has CDR1 SEHNR and CDR2 FQNEAQ (reference sequence). V was clipped by 1 base and J by 0 bases, with 6 bases between them. The CDR3 nucleotides read TGTGCCAGCAGCTTAGGGACAGTGAACACTGAAGCTTTCTTT. It specifies CASSLGTVNTEAFF. Filled out from reference TRBV7-9 and TRBJ1-1, the complete variable domain reads DTGVSQNPRHKITKRGQNVTFRCDPISEHNRLYWYRQTLGQGPEFLTYFQNEAQLEKSRLLSDRFSAERPKGSFSTLEIQRTEQGDSAMYLCASSLGTVNTEAFFGQGTRLTVV.

The chain joins TRBV5-4 to TRBJ2-5, with D tentatively TRBD1 (6 bases). This CDR3 region has 14 residues. Between the trimmed V and J ends, which lost 2 bases and 4 bases, there was a span of 12 bases. Per the germline V gene, CDR1 is SGHNT and CDR2 is YYREEE (reference sequence). This CDR3 reads CASSFQVQGETQYF. The CDR3 DNA reads TGTGCCAGCAGCTTTCAAGTACAGGGAGAGACCCAGTACTTC.

The chain joins TRBV11-2 to TRBJ2-1, with a tentative D call TRBD2 (6 bases). Germline V lookup: CDR1 SGHAT, CDR2 FQNNGV. V was cut by 5 bases and J by 0 bases, with 14 bases left in between. The CDR3 has 16 amino acids. CDR3 nucleotide sequence: TGTGCCAGCAGCGTGGGACTCGATAGCTCCTACAATGAGCAGTTCTTC. This translates into CASSVGLDSSYNEQFF.

V usage is TRBV27 and J usage is TRBJ1-6, with D unresolved. Germline loops: CDR1 MNHEY, CDR2 SMNVEV (reference sequence). The CDR3 is made up of 13 amino acids. Trimming took 5 bases from V and 7 from J, leaving 9 bases between them. The CDR3 DNA reads as TGTGCCAGCAGTGTGAGTGTGAATTCACCCCTCCACTTT. Protein: CASSVSVNSPLHF.

The rearrangement uses TRBV4-1 and TRBJ2-7, with 8 bases identical to TRBD1. Germline V gives CDR1 MGHRA, CDR2 YSYEKL. The CDR3 spans 14 residues. J gave up 4 bases and V 1 base, and 3 bases lay outside the gene matches. The DNA for the CDR3 is TGCGCCAGCAGCCAAGGGGACAGGACTTACGAGCAGTACTTC. It yields the protein CASSQGDRTYEQYF.

This clone has just a few counts. The CDR3: CASSETANYGYTF. In nucleotides, the CDR3 is TGTGCCAGCAGTGAAACAGCTAACTATGGCTACACCTTC. V usage is TRBV6-1 and J usage is TRBJ1-2, with D unclear. V was pared by 2 bases and J by 0 bases, with 4 bases between. Germline CDR1 MNHNS, CDR2 SASEGT. The CDR3 is made up of 13 amino acids.

V is TRBV19 and J is TRBJ1-4, with 7 bases aligning to TRBD1. CDR1 LNHDA and CDR2 SQIVND come from the germline V gene (reference sequence). V lost 3 bases to trimming and J lost 8 bases; unmatched junction nucleotides: 3. CDR3 length: 13 amino acids. The CDR3 loop reads CASSIQGGEKLFF. For the CDR3, the DNA is TGTGCCAGTAGTATCCAAGGGGGCGAAAAACTGTTTTTT.

The V gene is TRBV5-1, the J gene TRBJ2-2, with D possibly matching TRBD2 (5 bases). V shed 2 bases and J shed 4 bases, with 15 bases lying between them. This CDR3 has 16 amino acids. CDR1 SGHRS and CDR2 YFSETQ come from the germline V gene. The DNA for the CDR3 is TGCGCCAGCAGCTTCGGATCGGACTCCCCCACCGGGGAGCTGTTTTTT. It codes for CASSFGSDSPTGELFF.

This clone came up once. The chain carries TRBV3-1 (or the pseudogene TRBV3-2) and TRBJ1-2; D unclear. The CDR3 length is 16 residues. Trimming stripped 1 base from V and 7 bases from J, with 19 bases between. CDR1 is LGHDT and CDR2 is YNNKEL in the germline V gene (reference sequence). CDR3 loop: CASSQVFRGGESGYTF. Written as DNA, the CDR3 is TGTGCCAGCAGCCAAGTCTTCCGGGGAGGAGAGAGTGGCTACACCTTC.

The gene calls are TRBV29-1 and TRBJ1-2; 10 bases map to TRBD1. J lost 6 bases, V lost 6 bases, and 16 bases had no gene match. The CDR3 consists of 16 residues. Germline V lookup: CDR1 SQVTM, CDR2 ANQGSEA. The CDR3 DNA reads as TGCAGCGTCCCAGCCCGACAGGGGGCAGGGAGAAATGGCTACACCTTC. Translating gives CSVPARQGAGRNGYTF.

The chain has TRBV6-6 and TRBJ2-7; no definite D call. Germline CDR1 is MNHNY and CDR2 is SVGAGI (reference sequence). V dropped 2 bases and J dropped 7 bases, with 6 bases sitting between them. The CDR3 is 11 residues long. CDR3 sequence: CASSYRREQYF. The DNA for the CDR3 is TGTGCCAGCAGTTACAGGCGGGAGCAGTACTTC.

The V call is TRBV30, the J call TRBJ1-4, with 9 nucleotides matching TRBD1. The CDR3 totals 14 residues. The germline CDR1 and CDR2 sequences are GTSNPN and SVGIG (reference sequence). Trimming cost V 4 bases and J 6 bases; bases outside gene matches: 6. This CDR3 reads CAWTGQGWDEKLFF. The CDR3 DNA sequence: TGTGCCTGGACGGGACAGGGATGGGATGAAAAACTGTTTTTT. The whole variable domain, remainder taken from reference TRBV30 and TRBJ1-4, is SQTIHQWPATLVQPVGSPLSLECTVEGTSNPNLYWYRQAAGRGLQLLFYSVGIGQISSEVPQNLSASRPQDRQFILSSKKLLLSDSGFYLCAWTGQGWDEKLFFGSGTQLSVL.

The chain recombines TRBV11-2 with TRBJ1-2; no definite D call. This CDR3 region has 17 residues. Trimming took 1 base from V and 4 from J, leaving 19 bases between them. Germline loops: CDR1 SGHAT, CDR2 FQNNGV. As DNA, the CDR3 is TGTGCCAGCAGCTTAGGGGAGGGTCATGGCCGAGTCTATGGCTACACCTTC. It is translated as CASSLGEGHGRVYGYTF.